This TCR beta chain was recovered during a study of T cells in Graves' hyperthyroidism and ophthalmopathy (dated by TCRdb to between 2017 and 2020). Notes on the research overall: Peripheral blood samples were taken at initial diagnosis, before any treatment was given. After blood sampling, hyperthyroidism patients were treated with methimazole at a starting dose of 30 mg daily, and ophthalmopathy patients were treated with high-dose intravenous methylprednisolone. The 85 to 100 discovery patients were randomly split 7:3 into training and test sets. Thyroid tissue and blood T-cell repertoires from roughly 6 Graves' hyperthyroidism patients were also compared in the study. According to the paper, TCR Vbeta CDR3 sequencing was carried out on over 130 peripheral blood samples, which came from about 45 ophthalmopathy, roughly 75 hyperthyroidism and approximately 17 progressor patients. To identify TCR V-J signatures that set the groups apart, the researchers used a discovery cohort of 100 patients, made up of roughly 40 with Graves' ophthalmopathy and 55 to 65 with stable Graves' hyperthyroidism. Whether ophthalmopathy could be predicted prospectively was tested in an independent validation cohort made up of 18 to 20 hyperthyroidism patients plus 17 patients who later progressed to ophthalmopathy.

Stable Graves' hyperthyroidism was defined as no progression to ophthalmopathy during 18 months of follow-up. Hyperthyroidism patients were newly diagnosed, with disease duration under 2 months, and aged 18 to 65 years. The study excluded patients with uncontrolled infections, other autoimmune diseases, pregnancy or lactation. Diagnoses relied on clinical symptoms, serum thyroxine and TRAb, thyroid ultrasound and orbital computed tomography. Ficoll-Paque density gradient centrifugation was used to isolate PBMCs from around 9.1 ml of fresh peripheral blood. Total RNA was extracted using Trizol reagent, and RNA quality was assessed on an Agilent 2100 Bioanalyzer. This clonotype was observed at least ten times. Its cognate antigen has yet to be identified. Within one base of it there is no much larger clone, and no base qualities were kept. General findings and caveats noted by the study authors: In cross-validation, a model built on a 13 V-J signature told ophthalmopathy apart from stable hyperthyroidism with about 90% sensitivity and 81% to 82% specificity, and in testing the same model reached 80%/75%. No statistical method was used to fix the sample size in advance, and group allocation was not hidden from the investigators. Blood samples also contained most of the expanded thyroid clonotypes (frequency above 0.001), which suggests that blood repertoires may reflect thyroid immune responses. In validation, progression to ophthalmopathy was predicted by the model with 55% to 71% sensitivity and nearly 75% specificity, a median of roughly 6.4 months before onset.

The TCR beta CDR3 regions were amplified from the RNA transcripts. For the first round of RT-PCR on the TCR CDR3, the HTBI primer set was used together with the Qiagen OneStep RT-PCR kit. Libraries were constructed in a second round of multiplex PCR, after which size selection and purification were performed. Paired-end sequencing of the libraries was performed with 100 bp reads on an Illumina HiSeq2000. The study's own analysis went as follows. SOAPnuke was used to process the raw data, throwing out any read that contained adapters or uncalled bases, had a mean Phred below 15, or lacked an exact constant-primer or identifier match. High-quality paired reads were merged with COPE v1.2.5, and unique nucleotide sequences were defined as clonotypes. MiTCR v1.1 was used to align the clonotypes against IMGT TRBV, TRBD and TRBJ reference segments. Only V-J combinations with frequency above 0.0001, covering 99% to 99.2% of repertoires, were analysed. The TCS score was defined as the ratio of F50 (clonal expansion) to E x V (chaos), calculated using BLOSUM62-based TCRdist between CDR3 peptides within each V-J. Welch's t-statistics and random forest reduced 500 to 550 V-J features to 10 to 15, which were used in a naive Bayes classifier (R e1071). TCRdb reran the public reads through fastp at Q25 and MiXCR, keeping productive beta chains. Rows matching on CDR3 protein sequence are summarized as one entry with the most common DNA and genes. These V and J calls rely on TCRdb rather than the paper's analysis. Recorded for this sample are some 360,000 distinct CDR3 sequences; 14% of them occurred a single time. Around 10% of the sample lies in the top ten.

V and J lose 6 bases and 2 bases, and a span of 11 bases separates them. CDR1 and CDR2 are read off the germline V gene as MNHEY and SVGEGT. The CDR3 covers 14 residues, taking in both the cysteine and the phenylalanine. Of the read, only the CDR3 DNA is kept; its 42 bases are in frame from base 1. The specimen was blood. The TCR sequence derives from a woman aged 55-75 years with Graves' hyperthyroidism. This sequence uses TRBV6-2 or TRBV6-3 and TRBJ1-5, and possibly TRBD1, on 5 matching bases. The CDR3 has the sequence CASSRRGGNQPQHF. Here is the DNA: TGTGCCAGCAGCAGACGGGGGGGCAATCAGCCCCAGCATTTT.